This T cell receptor (beta chain) came from a study of cytomegalovirus exposure and HLA in healthy donors. Study-wide results and limits: Listed as cytomegalovirus-associated were 150 to 200 TCR beta chains. Rarity held for most TCR sequences, but there were some public TCRs that occurred in many donors.

Note on this clone: Its target is not known.

Clones were read by immunoSEQ multiplex PCR, and TCRdb kept only the in-frame ones, dropping some. The sample consists of around 120,000 clones, roughly 90% of them appearing once. The source is a woman between 18 and 30 years old in good health and CMV-seropositive. Sequencing used PBMCs.

The CDR3 region is CASSVDRVGTGELFF. The CDR3 DNA is TGTGCCAGCAGTGTTGACAGGGTGGGCACCGGGGAGCTGTTTTTT. The J gene is TRBJ2-2, the V gene TRBV2; 7 bases are shared with TRBD1. The V gene end was trimmed by 4 bases and the J gene end by 4 bases; junction bases not matched to a gene: 6. Germline V lookup: CDR1 SNHLY, CDR2 FYNNEI. This CDR3 is 15 amino acids long.